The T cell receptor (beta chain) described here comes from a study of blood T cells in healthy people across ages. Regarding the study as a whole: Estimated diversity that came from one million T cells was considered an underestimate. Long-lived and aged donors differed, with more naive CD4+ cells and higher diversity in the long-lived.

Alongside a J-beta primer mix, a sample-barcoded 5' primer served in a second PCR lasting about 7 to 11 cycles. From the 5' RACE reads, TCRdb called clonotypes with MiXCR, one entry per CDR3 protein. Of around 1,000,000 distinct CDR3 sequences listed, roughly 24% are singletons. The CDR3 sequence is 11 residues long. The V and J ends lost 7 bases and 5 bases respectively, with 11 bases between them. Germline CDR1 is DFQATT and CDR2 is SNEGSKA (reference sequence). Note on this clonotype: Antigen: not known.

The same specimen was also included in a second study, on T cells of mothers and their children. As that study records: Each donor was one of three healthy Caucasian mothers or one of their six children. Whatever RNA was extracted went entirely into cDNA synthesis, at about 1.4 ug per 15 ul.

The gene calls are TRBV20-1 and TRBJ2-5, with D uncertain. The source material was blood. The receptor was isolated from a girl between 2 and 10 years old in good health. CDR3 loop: CSGERAETQYF. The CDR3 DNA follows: TGCAGTGGGGAAAGGGCTGAGACCCAGTACTTC.